Listed below are T cell receptor beta chains from one sample, sequenced in a study of cytomegalovirus exposure and HLA in healthy donors. The protocol was immunoSEQ multiplex PCR, while the TCRdb copy is restricted to in-frame clones and leaves out a portion. The sample lists about 220,000 clones; around 88% were seen once. Sequencing input: PBMCs. These TCRs come from a woman younger than 30 in good health and CMV-seronegative. Each CDR3 is given with its conserved first and last residue. The order of the fields is D gene, V gene, J gene, clone size, CDR3 protein, CDR3 DNA. A D gene is named only where the DNA matches it firmly. Clone size is not always given. Where it is, it says once, few, many or a class for expanded clones.

TRBD2	TRBV2	TRBJ2-7	once	CASSEYETSGRGWHEQYF	TGTGCCAGCAGTGAATACGAGACTAGCGGGAGAGGTTGGCACGAGCAGTACTTC
TRBD1	TRBV11-2	TRBJ1-2	-	CASSLGQAYGYTF	TGTGCCAGCAGCTTGGGACAGGCTTATGGCTACACCTTC
TRBD2	TRBV9	TRBJ2-1	-	CASSVTGRENNEQFF	TGTGCCAGCAGCGTAACCGGGCGGGAGAACAATGAGCAGTTCTTC
TRBD2	TRBV27	TRBJ2-7	-	CASSLSLAAFSYEQYF	TGTGCCAGCAGTTTATCACTAGCGGCATTCTCCTACGAGCAGTACTTC
-	TRBV6-6	TRBJ1-1	-	CASSYSKGVQAFF	TGTGCCAGCAGTTACTCGAAGGGGGTACAAGCTTTCTTT
TRBD2	TRBV18	TRBJ2-5	-	CASSPPRGLAEETQYF	TGTGCCAGCTCACCACCGCGGGGACTAGCGGAAGAGACCCAGTACTTC
-	TRBV6-5	TRBJ2-1	-	CASSRGGVRYNEQFF	TGTGCCAGCAGCCGAGGGGGGGTCCGGTACAATGAGCAGTTCTTC
TRBD2	TRBV7-2	TRBJ2-7	once	CASSGTGLVYEQYF	TGTGCCAGCAGCGGCACGGGACTAGTCTACGAGCAGTACTTC
TRBD1	TRBV5-6	TRBJ1-1	-	CASSWDRGMNTEAFF	TGTGCCAGCAGCTGGGACAGGGGGATGAACACTGAAGCTTTCTTT
-	TRBV10-1	TRBJ2-2	-	CAMEGQEGGTGELFF	TGCGCCATGGAAGGACAGGAGGGTGGCACCGGGGAGCTGTTTTTT
TRBD1	TRBV15	TRBJ2-4	-	CATSRDPLGGTIQYF	TGTGCCACCAGCAGAGATCCGTTAGGGGGCACCATTCAGTACTTC
TRBD1	TRBV27	TRBJ1-1	-	CASRDDDWAGGENTEAFF	TGTGCCAGCAGGGATGATGATTGGGCAGGGGGAGAGAACACTGAAGCTTTCTTT
-	TRBV4-2	TRBJ1-5	-	CASSPTIDSRPQHF	TGTGCCAGCAGCCCGACCATTGACAGCCGGCCCCAGCATTTT
-	TRBV7-9	TRBJ2-3	-	CASSVSSTDTQYF	TGTGCCAGCAGCGTATCTAGCACAGATACGCAGTATTTT
TRBD2	TRBV30	TRBJ2-3	-	CAWKHLGTSLLDTQYF	TGTGCCTGGAAGCATTTAGGGACTAGTTTGTTGGATACGCAGTATTTT
-	TRBV2	TRBJ1-2	-	CASSGPSLEAGYTF	TGTGCCAGCAGTGGCCCCAGCCTTGAGGCTGGCTACACCTTC
-	TRBV30	TRBJ1-5	-	CAWSVALNQPQHF	TGTGCCTGGAGTGTAGCCCTCAATCAGCCCCAGCATTTT
TRBD1	TRBV28	TRBJ1-4	-	CASSSPGQGALVEKLFF	TGTGCCAGCAGTTCCCCGGGACAGGGGGCATTGGTTGAAAAACTGTTTTTT
-	TRBV5-4	TRBJ2-7	-	CASSPLGGQEQYF	TGTGCCAGCAGCCCGCTGGGGGGGCAAGAGCAGTACTTC
-	TRBV10-3	TRBJ2-7	-	CAITPSEGKAEQYF	TGTGCCATCACCCCGTCGGAGGGTAAAGCCGAGCAGTACTTC
-	TRBV7-8	TRBJ2-3	-	CASSSTGTLSTDTQYF	TGTGCCAGCAGCTCAACCGGGACTCTCAGCACAGATACGCAGTATTTT
-	TRBV15	TRBJ2-2	-	CATSRDFWGDGTGELFF	TGTGCCACCAGCAGAGATTTCTGGGGAGATGGCACCGGGGAGCTGTTTTTT
TRBD2	TRBV30	TRBJ2-1	-	CASDGGGLAVAEQFF	TGTGCCTCCGACGGGGGGGGACTAGCGGTTGCTGAGCAGTTCTTC
TRBD2	TRBV5-1	TRBJ2-1	-	CASSWGTSGMNEQFF	TGCGCCAGCAGCTGGGGGACTAGCGGGATGAATGAGCAGTTCTTC
TRBD1	TRBV6-1	TRBJ2-1	-	CASSEAFIGTGTHEQFF	TGTGCCAGCAGTGAAGCATTTATCGGGACAGGGACGCATGAGCAGTTCTTC
TRBD1	TRBV5-4	TRBJ2-2	-	CASTWDSVNTGELFF	TGTGCCAGCACCTGGGACAGCGTGAACACCGGGGAGCTGTTTTTT
TRBD2	TRBV30	TRBJ2-1	-	CAWSGTSGTPFSYNEQFF	TGTGCCTGGAGTGGGACTAGCGGCACTCCCTTCTCCTACAATGAGCAGTTCTTC
-	TRBV6-6	TRBJ2-2	-	CASSYSRDTGELFF	TGTGCCAGCAGTTACTCCCGGGACACCGGGGAGCTGTTTTTT
TRBD2	TRBV6-1	TRBJ2-2	-	CASRLPGLESGELFF	TGTGCCAGCAGACTGCCGGGACTAGAGTCTGGGGAGCTGTTTTTT
TRBD1	TRBV5-4	TRBJ2-5	-	CASSLWDRGWQETQYF	TGTGCCAGCAGCTTGTGGGACAGGGGATGGCAAGAGACCCAGTACTTC
TRBD1	TRBV2	TRBJ1-1	-	CASGTGPLNTEAFF	TGTGCCAGCGGGACAGGACCCTTGAACACTGAAGCTTTCTTT
TRBD1	TRBV6-6	TRBJ1-2	-	CAISGERDRYGYTF	TGTGCCATCAGTGGGGAGCGGGACAGGTATGGCTACACCTTC
-	TRBV4-2	TRBJ2-7	-	CASSQPQGGTSSYEQYF	TGTGCCAGCAGCCAACCCCAGGGCGGCACGAGCTCCTACGAGCAGTACTTC
-	TRBV27	TRBJ2-7	-	CASSLIGSSYEQYF	TGTGCCAGCAGTTTAATAGGGAGCTCCTACGAGCAGTACTTC
-	TRBV27	TRBJ1-1	-	CASAEPGSKAFF	TGTGCCAGCGCTGAACCGGGGAGCAAAGCTTTCTTT
TRBD1	TRBV28	TRBJ1-1	-	CASRSQGAAEAFF	TGTGCCAGCAGATCACAGGGGGCAGCTGAAGCTTTCTTT
TRBD2	TRBV29-1	TRBJ2-7	-	CSVEVAGNYEQYF	TGCAGCGTAGAAGTAGCGGGAAATTACGAGCAGTACTTC
-	TRBV28	TRBJ1-5	-	CASGTGNQPQHF	TGTGCCAGCGGCACCGGCAATCAGCCCCAGCATTTT
-	TRBV6-1	TRBJ2-3	-	CASSPRELEDTQYF	TGTGCCAGCAGCCCCCGAGAACTGGAGGATACGCAGTATTTT
TRBD1	TRBV28	TRBJ2-2	-	CASSGTGVITGELFF	TGTGCCAGCAGTGGGACAGGGGTGATCACCGGGGAGCTGTTTTTT
TRBD2	TRBV4-1	TRBJ2-7	-	CASSQTSGYEQYF	TGCGCCAGCAGCCAAACTAGCGGGTACGAGCAGTACTTC
TRBD2	TRBV5-6	TRBJ2-5	-	CASSGMTSGKQETQYF	TGTGCCAGCAGCGGAATGACTAGCGGTAAACAAGAGACCCAGTACTTC
-	TRBV19	TRBJ1-5	-	CASSDSGGLNQPQHF	TGTGCCAGTAGCGACAGTGGGGGCCTGAATCAGCCCCAGCATTTT
-	TRBV7-2	TRBJ2-3	once	CASSLASRKTDTQYF	TGTGCCAGCAGCTTAGCTTCCAGGAAAACAGATACGCAGTATTTT
TRBD1	TRBV2	TRBJ2-2	-	CASSGTGTGNTGELFF	TGTGCCAGCAGTGGGACCGGGACAGGGAACACCGGGGAGCTGTTTTTT
-	TRBV13	TRBJ1-1	-	CASSYYRQSVGTEAFF	TGTGCCAGCAGCTATTACCGACAGTCGGTGGGGACTGAAGCTTTCTTT
TRBD2	TRBV27	TRBJ2-7	-	CASSLFPSGRAIHEQYF	TGTGCCAGCAGTTTATTCCCTAGCGGGAGGGCCATCCACGAGCAGTACTTC
-	TRBV5-4	TRBJ2-7	-	CASSLAPGSYEQYF	TGTGCCAGCAGCTTGGCGCCAGGGTCCTACGAGCAGTACTTC
-	TRBV5-1	TRBJ2-1	once	CASSLGDVGAIYNEQFF	TGCGCCAGCAGCTTGGGTGATGTGGGAGCCATCTACAATGAGCAGTTCTTC
-	TRBV7-9	TRBJ2-5	-	CASSLRSGIRETQYF	TGTGCCAGCAGCTTACGATCAGGGATTCGAGAGACCCAGTACTTC